This T cell receptor beta chain was sequenced for a study of T cells in localized non-small cell lung cancer. Per the germline V gene, CDR1 is SGHDN and CDR2 is FVKESK. There are 18 residues in the CDR3. The J segment lost 6 bases and the V segment lost 1 base, leaving 7 bases of the junction unmatched. Sequencing was performed with immunoSEQ multiplex PCR; in TCRdb, only in-frame clones are kept and a portion is missing. Counted here are 50,000 to 55,000 clones, over 80% occurring once; the ten biggest clones make up about 18%. V and J are TRBV14 and TRBJ2-1, with TRBD2 matching over 15 bases. Material: peripheral blood mononuclear cells, obtained before any cancer treatment. This receptor was identified in a man aged 35-69 years with stage III lung adenocarcinoma. CDR3 DNA: TGTGCCAGCAGCCAAGTCCCGGGACTAGCGGGAGGAACCAATGAGCAGTTCTTC. It codes for CASSQVPGLAGGTNEQFF.